This T cell receptor (beta chain) was sequenced in a study of T cells in Graves' hyperthyroidism and ophthalmopathy (dated by TCRdb to about 2019). Some background on the complete study: Peripheral blood was collected at initial diagnosis, before any treatment. To identify TCR V-J signatures that set the groups apart, the researchers used a discovery cohort of 100 or so patients, made up of roughly 40 with Graves' ophthalmopathy and some 60 with stable Graves' hyperthyroidism. Prospective prediction of ophthalmopathy was tested in an independent validation cohort consisting of 18 to 20 hyperthyroidism patients and around 16 patients who later progressed to ophthalmopathy. For training and testing, the 100 or so patients in the discovery cohort were randomly divided in a 7:3 ratio. In addition, the study compared T-cell repertoires in thyroid tissue and in blood from several Graves' hyperthyroidism patients. After blood sampling, hyperthyroidism patients were treated with methimazole at a starting dose of 30 mg daily, and ophthalmopathy patients were treated with high-dose intravenous methylprednisolone. The paper reports TCR Vbeta CDR3 sequencing of fewer than 150 peripheral blood samples: approximately 43 ophthalmopathy, 70 to 85 hyperthyroidism and around 17 progressor patients. The research as a whole found: Sample size was not statistically predetermined, and investigators were not blinded to group allocation. A 13 V-J signature model separated ophthalmopathy from stable hyperthyroidism, with 87.88% sensitivity and about 81% specificity in cross-validation and 80%/75% in testing. Most expanded thyroid clonotypes (frequency above 0.001) were also found in blood, which suggests that blood repertoires may mirror thyroid immune responses. In validation, the model predicted progression to ophthalmopathy a median of roughly 6.1 months before onset, with about 67% sensitivity and just under 75% specificity.

Amplification of TCR beta CDR3 regions was carried out from RNA transcripts. For the first round of RT-PCR on the TCR CDR3, the HTBI primer set was used together with the Qiagen OneStep RT-PCR kit. The libraries were constructed in a second round of multiplex PCR and then size-selected and purified. Libraries were sequenced paired-end with 100 bp reads on an Illumina HiSeq2000. In the original analysis: SOAPnuke was used to process the raw data, removing reads that contained adapters or uncalled bases, had a mean Phred below 15, or lacked an exact match to the constant primer or identifier. High-quality paired reads were merged with COPE v1.2.5, and unique nucleotide sequences were defined as clonotypes. Clonotypes were aligned to IMGT TRBV, TRBD and TRBJ reference segments using MiTCR v1.1. The analysis was restricted to V-J combinations with a frequency above 0.0001, which together covered just over 98% of the repertoires. A TCS score was defined as the ratio of F50 (clonal expansion) to E x V (chaos), with BLOSUM62-based TCRdist applied between CDR3 peptides within each V-J. Welch's t-statistics and random forest reduced around 550 V-J features to roughly 13, which were used in a naive Bayes classifier (R e1071). Using fastp at Q25 and MiXCR, TCRdb reprocessed the public reads and kept productive beta chains. Identical CDR3 protein sequences are pooled into one entry, listed with their most common genes and DNA. None of the V and J calls come from the authors' own analysis; TCRdb made them. The sample profile shows more than 150,000 distinct CDR3 sequences; 17% of them were found once. The ten largest clones add up to roughly 30% of the sample.

This clonotype was detected many times. Its antigen target is currently unknown. No much larger clone is present one base from it, and per-base qualities are unavailable. A patient counted as having stable Graves' hyperthyroidism if no progression to ophthalmopathy occurred over 18 months of follow-up. Hyperthyroidism patients were newly diagnosed, had a disease duration of under 2 months, and were aged 18 to 65 years. Exclusion was applied to patients with uncontrolled infections, other autoimmune diseases, pregnancy or lactation. Diagnoses relied on clinical symptoms, serum thyroxine and TRAb, thyroid ultrasound and orbital computed tomography. Ficoll-Paque density gradient centrifugation was used to isolate PBMCs from 8.5 to 10 ml of fresh peripheral blood. Total RNA was extracted with Trizol reagent, and quality was checked on an Agilent 2100 Bioanalyzer. The germline V gene provides CDR1 SNHLY and CDR2 FYNNEI. V is cut by 1 base and J by 6 bases, and the space between the germline ends is 11 bases. Taken from cysteine to phenylalanine, the CDR3 has 14 residues. Only CDR3 DNA remains: 42 bases, in frame from the first base.

The source material was blood. The sequence is built from TRBV2 and TRBJ2-3, and possibly TRBD2, on 6 matching bases. This TCR came from a woman aged 50 to 60 with Graves' hyperthyroidism. The DNA sequence follows: TGTGCCAGCAGTGAAGGGCGGACTAAGGATACGCAGTATTTT. Protein translation: CASSEGRTKDTQYF.